This T cell receptor (beta chain) was documented in a study of early T cells in non-severe SARS-CoV-2 infection. Unique molecular identifiers tagged individual cDNA molecules. TCRdb ran MiXCR on the 5' RACE reads and lists one entry per CDR3 protein. The sample holds some 46,000 distinct CDR3 sequences; around 5.7% are singletons and the top ten take 9.5% to 15%. CDR3 length: 12 residues. Trimming took 4 bases from V and 8 from J, leaving 9 bases between them. The germline V gene encodes CDR1 MNHNS and CDR2 SASEGT. This clonotype was found many times. The chain couples TRBV6-1 to TRBJ2-1; D possibly corresponds to TRBD1 (5 bases). The material sequenced was whole blood. The source is an adult who was a healthcare worker with PCR-confirmed SARS-CoV-2 infection or an uninfected control (not recorded which). CDR3 region: CASSGRVYEQFF. CDR3 in DNA: TGTGCCAGCAGTGGCAGGGTCTATGAGCAGTTCTTC.